The rows below give T cell receptor beta chains drawn from one sample of a study of blood T cell repertoires in COVID-19. The method was immunoSEQ multiplex PCR; TCRdb's version includes in-frame clones alone and lacks a portion of them. The table has a few hundred thousand clones, over 75% seen once; the top ten hold roughly a tenth. Sequenced material: peripheral blood. These receptors came from a woman aged 25 to 45 with COVID-19, enrolled during active disease. CDR3s include the opening cysteine and the closing phenylalanine or tryptophan. D genes are given only for firm matches. Only part of the rows carry a size: once, few, many, or a class if the clone is expanded.

V gene,clone size,J gene,D gene,CDR3 protein,CDR3 DNA
TRBV5-6,NA,TRBJ2-7,NA,CASSLGAGGTIFEQYF,TGTGCCAGCAGCTTGGGGGCCGGGGGGACAATCTTCGAGCAGTACTTC
TRBV18,few,TRBJ1-1,TRBD1,CASSRQGNTEAFF,TGTGCCAGCTCACGACAGGGGAACACTGAAGCTTTCTTT
TRBV2,NA,TRBJ2-2,TRBD1,CASSDRGPGGELFF,TGTGCCAGCAGTGACAGGGGGCCCGGCGGGGAGCTGTTTTTT
TRBV11-2,NA,TRBJ2-7,NA,CASSLGGGYEQYF,TGTGCCAGCAGCTTGGGCGGAGGGTACGAGCAGTACTTC
TRBV5-1,NA,TRBJ2-4,TRBD1,CASSLAGQGFTAKNIQYF,TGCGCCAGCAGCTTGGCCGGACAGGGATTTACAGCCAAAAACATTCAGTACTTC
TRBV15,NA,TRBJ2-6,TRBD2,CATSGWEGRSGANVLTF,TGTGCCACCAGCGGATGGGAGGGACGCTCTGGGGCCAACGTCCTGACTTTC
TRBV7-9,NA,TRBJ2-7,TRBD2,CASSDTSGRSSYEQYF,TGTGCCAGCAGCGATACTAGCGGGAGAAGCTCCTACGAGCAGTACTTC
TRBV9,NA,TRBJ2-1,TRBD2,CASSVGSGTRQFF,TGTGCCAGCAGCGTCGGGAGCGGGACCCGGCAGTTCTTC
TRBV5-6,NA,TRBJ1-2,NA,CASSWGPGAGNGYTF,TGTGCCAGCAGCTGGGGGCCAGGGGCAGGAAATGGCTACACCTTC
TRBV6-5,NA,TRBJ1-3,NA,CASLKFLQGNTIYF,TGTGCCAGCTTAAAGTTTCTCCAGGGAAACACCATATATTTT